This T cell receptor beta chain was captured by sequencing in a study of T cell responses to AZD1222 COVID-19 vaccine. Study-wide results and caveats: Spike-specific TCR breadth and depth went up after people got two AZD1222 doses. White British donors predominated, females outnumbered males, and clonal diversity was possibly underestimated.

Trimming cost V 2 bases and J 0 bases, with 7 bases left between them. The CDR3 has 14 amino acids. CDR1 and CDR2 from the germline V gene are MNHEY and SVGAGI. This clone was recorded only once. Its matching antigen is unknown. The method was immunoSEQ multiplex PCR; TCRdb's version includes in-frame clones alone and lacks a portion of them. The sample holds tens of thousands of clones, 85% to 90% seen once. The input for sequencing was peripheral blood, taken 28 days after the second AZD1222 dose. The sequence was collected from an adult who received the AZD1222 COVID-19 vaccine. The chain is built from TRBV6-5 and TRBJ1-2, with D hard to call. In nucleotides, the CDR3 is TGTGCCAGCAGTTACGGGCCAGCTAACTATGGCTACACCTTC. Its protein product is CASSYGPANYGYTF.